Listed below are T cell receptor beta chains from one sample, sequenced in a study of Graves' ophthalmopathy and Graves' hyperthyroidism. TCRdb re-derived calls from the multiplex PCR reads in MiXCR, one entry per CDR3 protein. The sample yields approximately 460,000 distinct CDR3 sequences, roughly an eighth seen once. The sequenced sample consisted of blood. These receptors were obtained from a woman aged 30 to 39 with Graves' ophthalmopathy. The CDR3 runs from the conserved cysteine through the conserved F or W. Fields, in order: J gene, clone size, D gene, V gene, CDR3 protein, CDR3 DNA. D genes are given only for firm matches. Clone size is shown for a subset of rows, as once, few, many or a class of expanded clone.

TRBJ1-2	many	-	TRBV6-5	CASSYSGQGDYGYTF	TGTGCCAGCAGTTACTCGGGGCAGGGAGACTATGGCTACACCTTC
TRBJ1-2	many	-	TRBV7-2	CASSLALGAEGYTF	TGTGCCAGCAGCTTAGCGCTGGGGGCCGAAGGCTACACCTTC
TRBJ2-7	many	TRBD1	TRBV11-2	CASSLTGIAYEQYF	TGTGCCAGCAGCTTGACAGGGATTGCCTACGAGCAGTACTTC
TRBJ1-2	many	-	TRBV19	CASSTVIDGLYTF	TGTGCCAGTAGTACCGTTATCGACGGACTCTACACCTTC
TRBJ2-2	many	TRBD1	TRBV20-1	CSARGTGAPGELFF	TGCAGTGCTAGGGGGACAGGGGCTCCCGGGGAGCTGTTTTTT
TRBJ2-7	many	-	TRBV11-3	CASSSYQGNEQYF	TGTGCCAGCAGCTCATATCAGGGGAACGAGCAGTACTTC
TRBJ2-7	many	TRBD2	TRBV12-3/TRBV12-4	CASSGSLAGRYEQYF	TGTGCCAGCAGTGGCAGCCTAGCGGGACGCTACGAGCAGTACTTC
TRBJ1-6	few	-	TRBV28	CASSLTGQDNSPLHF	TGTGCCAGCAGTTTAACGGGACAAGATAATTCACCCCTCCACTTT
TRBJ1-6	many	TRBD1	TRBV24-1	CATSSQKNRGRLNSPLHF	TGTGCCACCAGTTCCCAAAAGAACAGGGGGCGGCTGAATTCACCCCTCCACTTT
TRBJ2-7	-	-	TRBV6-5	CASSSSRTVTNEQYF	-
TRBJ1-1	many	TRBD1	TRBV29-1	CSSKGGGGTEAFF	TGCAGCTCCAAGGGAGGGGGCGGAACTGAAGCTTTCTTT
TRBJ2-5	many	-	TRBV5-1	CASSTEGETQYF	TGCGCCAGCAGTACGGAAGGGGAGACCCAGTACTTC
TRBJ1-1	-	-	TRBV6-2/TRBV6-3	CATSGGRRGTEAFF	TGTGCCACCTCCGGCGGGCGCAGGGGCACTGAAGCTTTCTTT
TRBJ1-1	many	TRBD1	TRBV27	CASRLQGAQGTEAFF	TGTGCCAGCCGGCTACAGGGGGCGCAGGGAACTGAAGCTTTCTTT
TRBJ2-2	-	-	TRBV10-3	CASYTGGRGSGELFF	TGTGCCTCATACACCGGGGGAAGGGGCTCCGGGGAGCTGTTTTTT
TRBJ2-7	many	-	TRBV28	CASSSGRYEQYF	TGTGCCAGCAGTTCCGGGCGCTACGAGCAGTACTTC
TRBJ1-1	many	-	TRBV6-1	CASSAPMDPELGEAFF	TGTGCCAGCAGTGCCCCGATGGACCCCGAACTCGGTGAAGCTTTCTTT
TRBJ1-1	many	TRBD1	TRBV7-6	CASSSGRDSNTEAFF	TGTGCCAGCAGCTCCGGCCGGGACAGCAACACTGAAGCTTTCTTT
TRBJ2-1	many	TRBD2	TRBV12-3/TRBV12-4	CASSYGTSDNNEQFF	TGTGCCAGCAGCTATGGGACTAGCGATAACAATGAGCAGTTCTTC
TRBJ1-5	-	-	TRBV20-1	CSVRSGAIQPQHF	TGCAGTGTTCGATCAGGGGCAATTCAGCCCCAGCATTTT
TRBJ2-7	few	TRBD1	TRBV11-3	CASSSDRGPNYEQYF	TGTGCCAGCAGCTCGGACAGGGGACCGAACTACGAGCAGTACTTC
TRBJ1-1	many	TRBD1	TRBV28	CASSLVGQGAMNTEAFF	TGTGCCAGCAGTTTAGTAGGGCAGGGGGCAATGAACACTGAAGCTTTCTTT
TRBJ1-5	many	-	TRBV6-1	CASSDRRSNQPQHF	TGTGCCAGCAGTGACAGGAGAAGCAATCAGCCCCAGCATTTT
TRBJ1-2	many	-	TRBV15	CATSRGGFNYGYTF	TGTGCCACCAGCAGAGGGGGTTTCAACTATGGCTACACCTTC
TRBJ1-5	once	-	TRBV20-1	CSASGGIHQPQHF	TGCAGTGCTAGCGGGGGAATTCATCAGCCCCAGCATTTT
TRBJ2-1	-	-	TRBV20-1	CSAPPVGLYNEQFF	TGCAGTGCCCCACCGGTAGGGCTTTACAATGAGCAGTTCTTC
TRBJ1-5	many	-	TRBV20-1	CSAKGGSNQPQHF	TGCAGTGCTAAGGGAGGGAGCAATCAGCCCCAGCATTTT
TRBJ1-5	many	-	TRBV6-1	CASSVSGINQPQHF	TGTGCCAGCAGTGTTTCGGGGATAAATCAGCCCCAGCATTTT
TRBJ1-1	many	-	TRBV28	CASSGRDARVEAFF	TGTGCCAGCAGTGGCCGGGACGCCAGGGTTGAAGCTTTCTTT
TRBJ2-5	few	-	TRBV7-9	CASSVGAQETQYF	TGTGCCAGCAGCGTTGGGGCCCAAGAGACCCAGTACTTC
TRBJ1-1	many	-	TRBV20-1	CSARDYSELEAFF	TGCAGTGCTAGAGATTATAGTGAGCTTGAAGCTTTCTTT
TRBJ2-2	many	-	TRBV27	CASSTYDPTRITGELFF	TGTGCCAGCAGTACATACGACCCGACTCGAATTACCGGGGAGCTGTTTTTT
TRBJ1-1	many	TRBD1	TRBV10-3	CAIKGGQARAEAFF	TGTGCCATCAAAGGAGGACAGGCGAGGGCTGAAGCTTTCTTT
TRBJ1-1	many	TRBD1	TRBV15	CATSRNRGDTEAFF	TGTGCCACCAGCAGAAACAGGGGTGACACTGAAGCTTTCTTT
TRBJ2-7	many	TRBD2	TRBV6-1	CASTLGLRYEQYF	TGTGCCAGCACCCTGGGACTACGGTACGAGCAGTACTTC
TRBJ1-1	many	-	TRBV15	CATSRDTFAGGGTEAFF	TGTGCCACCAGCAGAGATACTTTTGCGGGGGGCGGAACTGAAGCTTTCTTT
TRBJ1-5	few	TRBD1	TRBV20-1	CSATEGQRVRSNQPQHF	TGCAGTGCTACCGAGGGACAGCGCGTAAGGAGCAATCAGCCCCAGCATTTT
TRBJ1-6	-	-	TRBV6-1	CASSVGRFNSPLHF	TGTGCCAGCAGTGTGGGACGGTTTAATTCACCCCTCCACTTT
TRBJ2-3	-	-	TRBV12-3/TRBV12-4	CASSLRGIQVDTQYF	TGTGCCAGCAGTTTAAGAGGGATACAGGTGGATACGCAGTATTTT
TRBJ2-5	-	TRBD1	TRBV4-1	CASSQGSTGRQETQYF	TGCGCCAGCAGCCAAGGTTCGACAGGGCGGCAAGAGACCCAGTACTTC
TRBJ1-1	many	-	TRBV12-3/TRBV12-4	CASSFPGVELNTETFF	TGTGCCAGCAGTTTCCCAGGCGTAGAACTGAACACTGAAACTTTCTTT